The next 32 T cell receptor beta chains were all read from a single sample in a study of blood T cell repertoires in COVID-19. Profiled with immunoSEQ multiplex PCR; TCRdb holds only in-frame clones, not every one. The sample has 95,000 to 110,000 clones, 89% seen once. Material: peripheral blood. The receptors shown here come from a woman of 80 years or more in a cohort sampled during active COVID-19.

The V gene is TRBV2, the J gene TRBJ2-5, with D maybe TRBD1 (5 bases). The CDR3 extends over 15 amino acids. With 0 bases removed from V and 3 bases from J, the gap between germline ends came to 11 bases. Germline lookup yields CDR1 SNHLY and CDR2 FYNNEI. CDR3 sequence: CASSEALQGEETQYF. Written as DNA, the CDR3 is TGTGCCAGCAGTGAAGCGCTTCAAGGGGAAGAGACCCAGTACTTC.

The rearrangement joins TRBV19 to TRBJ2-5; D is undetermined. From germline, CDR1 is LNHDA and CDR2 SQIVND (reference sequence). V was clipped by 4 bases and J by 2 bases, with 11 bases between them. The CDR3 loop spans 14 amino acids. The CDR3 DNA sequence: TGTGCCAGTAGTAGGTGGTCCCGGCAAGAGACCCAGTACTTC. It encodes CASSRWSRQETQYF.

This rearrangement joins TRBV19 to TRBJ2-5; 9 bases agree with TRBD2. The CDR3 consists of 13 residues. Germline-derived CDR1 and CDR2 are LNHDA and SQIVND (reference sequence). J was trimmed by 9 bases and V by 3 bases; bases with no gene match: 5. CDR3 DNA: TGTGCCAGTAGTATGAGTCTAGCGGGGTCCCAGTACTTC. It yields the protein CASSMSLAGSQYF.

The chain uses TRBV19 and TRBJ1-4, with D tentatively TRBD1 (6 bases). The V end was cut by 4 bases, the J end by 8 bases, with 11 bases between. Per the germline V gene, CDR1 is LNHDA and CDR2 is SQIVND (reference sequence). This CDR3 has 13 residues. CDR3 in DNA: TGTGCCAGTAGTAAGGACAGAGGAGAAAAACTGTTTTTT. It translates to CASSKDRGEKLFF.

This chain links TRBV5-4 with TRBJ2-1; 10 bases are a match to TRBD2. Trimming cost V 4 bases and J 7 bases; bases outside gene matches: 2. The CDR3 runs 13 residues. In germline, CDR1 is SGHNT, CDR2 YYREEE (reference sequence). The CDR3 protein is CASSLSGGNEQFF. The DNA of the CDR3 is TGTGCCAGCAGCCTTAGCGGGGGGAATGAGCAGTTCTTC.

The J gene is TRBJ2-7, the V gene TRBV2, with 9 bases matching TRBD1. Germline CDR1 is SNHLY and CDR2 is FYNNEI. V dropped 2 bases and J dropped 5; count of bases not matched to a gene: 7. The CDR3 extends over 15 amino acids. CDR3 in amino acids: CASSESGTGQDEQYF. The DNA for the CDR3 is TGTGCCAGCAGTGAATCGGGGACAGGGCAGGACGAGCAGTACTTC.

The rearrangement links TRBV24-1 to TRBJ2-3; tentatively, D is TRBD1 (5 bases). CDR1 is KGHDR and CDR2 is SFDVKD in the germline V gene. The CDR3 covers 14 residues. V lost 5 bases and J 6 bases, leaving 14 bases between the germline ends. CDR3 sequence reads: CATSGGGGADTQYF. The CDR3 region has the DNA TGTGCCACCAGTGGTGGCGGTGGGGCGGATACGCAGTATTTT.

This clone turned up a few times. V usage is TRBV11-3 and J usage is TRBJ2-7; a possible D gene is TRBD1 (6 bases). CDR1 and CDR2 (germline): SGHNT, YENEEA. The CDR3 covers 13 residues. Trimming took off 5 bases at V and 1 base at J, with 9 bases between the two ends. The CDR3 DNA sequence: TGTGCCAGCAGCCCAGGGGTTTCCTACGAGCAGTACTTC. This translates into CASSPGVSYEQYF.

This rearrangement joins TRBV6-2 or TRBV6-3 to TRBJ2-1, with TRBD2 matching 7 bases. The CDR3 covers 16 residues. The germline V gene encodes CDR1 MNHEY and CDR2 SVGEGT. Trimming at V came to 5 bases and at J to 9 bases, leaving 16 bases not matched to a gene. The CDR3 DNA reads TGTGCCAGCAGTCCACCTCCGGGACTATCGGGGGGTGAGCAGTTCTTC. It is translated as CASSPPPGLSGGEQFF.

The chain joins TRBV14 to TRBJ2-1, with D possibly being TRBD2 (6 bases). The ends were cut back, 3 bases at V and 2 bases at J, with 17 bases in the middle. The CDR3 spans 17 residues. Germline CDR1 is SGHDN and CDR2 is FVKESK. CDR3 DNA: TGTGCCAGCAGCCAGGGTCATTTAGGAGGGCCCTACAATGAGCAGTTCTTC. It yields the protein CASSQGHLGGPYNEQFF.

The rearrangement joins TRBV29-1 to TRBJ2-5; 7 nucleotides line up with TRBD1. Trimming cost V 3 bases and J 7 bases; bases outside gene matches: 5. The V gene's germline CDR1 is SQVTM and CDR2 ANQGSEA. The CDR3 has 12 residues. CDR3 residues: CSVETGWVTQYF. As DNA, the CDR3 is TGCAGCGTTGAGACAGGGTGGGTGACCCAGTACTTC.

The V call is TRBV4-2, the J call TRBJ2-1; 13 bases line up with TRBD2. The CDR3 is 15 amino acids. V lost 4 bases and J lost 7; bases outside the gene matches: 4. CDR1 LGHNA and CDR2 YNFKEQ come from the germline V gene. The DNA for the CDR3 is TGTGCCAGCAGCCGAGGACTAGCGGGGGCAAATGAGCAGTTCTTC. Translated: CASSRGLAGANEQFF.

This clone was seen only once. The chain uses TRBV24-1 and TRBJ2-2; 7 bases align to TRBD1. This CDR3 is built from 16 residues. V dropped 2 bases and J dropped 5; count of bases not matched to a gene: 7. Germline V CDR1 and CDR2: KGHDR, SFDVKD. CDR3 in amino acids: CATSDSPGQNTGELFF. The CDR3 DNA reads TGTGCCACCAGTGATTCGCCGGGACAGAATACCGGGGAGCTGTTTTTT.

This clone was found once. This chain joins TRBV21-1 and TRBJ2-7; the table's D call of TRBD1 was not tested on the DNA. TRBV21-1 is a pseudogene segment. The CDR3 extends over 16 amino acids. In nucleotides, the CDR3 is TGTGCCAGCAGCCCATCACAGGGAGCCTATACCTACGAGCAGTACTTC. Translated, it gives CASSPSQGAYTYEQYF.

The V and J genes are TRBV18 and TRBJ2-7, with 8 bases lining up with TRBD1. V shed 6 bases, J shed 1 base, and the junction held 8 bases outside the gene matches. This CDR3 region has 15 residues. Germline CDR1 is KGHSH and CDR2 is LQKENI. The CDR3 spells CASSEGQARSYEQYF. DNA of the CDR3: TGTGCCAGCTCCGAGGGACAGGCGAGATCCTACGAGCAGTACTTC. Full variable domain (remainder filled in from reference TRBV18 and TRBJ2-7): NAGVMQNPRHLVRRRGQEARLRCSPMKGHSHVYWYRQLPEEGLKFMVYLQKENIIDESGMPKERFSAEFPKEGPSILRIQQVVRGDSAAYFCASSEGQARSYEQYFGPGTRLTVT.

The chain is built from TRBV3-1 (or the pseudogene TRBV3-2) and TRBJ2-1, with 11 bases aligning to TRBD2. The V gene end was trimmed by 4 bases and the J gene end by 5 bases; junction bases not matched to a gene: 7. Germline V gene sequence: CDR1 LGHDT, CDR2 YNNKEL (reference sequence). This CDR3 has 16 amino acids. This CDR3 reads CASSRLGTSGNNEQFF. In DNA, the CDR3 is TGTGCCAGCAGCCGCCTCGGGACTAGCGGAAACAATGAGCAGTTCTTC.

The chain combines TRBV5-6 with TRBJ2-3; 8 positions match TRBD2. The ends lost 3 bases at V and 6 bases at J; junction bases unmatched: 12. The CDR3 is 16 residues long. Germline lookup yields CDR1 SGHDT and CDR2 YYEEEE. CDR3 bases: TGTGCCAGCAGCTCCGTGAGAGCGGGGGCCCCCGATACGCAGTATTTT. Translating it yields CASSSVRAGAPDTQYF. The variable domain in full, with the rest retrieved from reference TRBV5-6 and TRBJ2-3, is DAGVTQSPTHLIKTRGQQVTLRCSPKSGHDTVSWYQQALGQGPQFIFQYYEEEERQRGNFPDRFSGHQFPNYSSELNVNALLLGDSALYLCASSSVRAGAPDTQYFGPGTRLTVL.

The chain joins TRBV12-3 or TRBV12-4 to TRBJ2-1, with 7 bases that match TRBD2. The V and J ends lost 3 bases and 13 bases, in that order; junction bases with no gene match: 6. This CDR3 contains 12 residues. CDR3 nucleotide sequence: TGTGCCAGCAGTTTTGGTCTAGCGGAACAGTTCTTC. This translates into CASSFGLAEQFF.

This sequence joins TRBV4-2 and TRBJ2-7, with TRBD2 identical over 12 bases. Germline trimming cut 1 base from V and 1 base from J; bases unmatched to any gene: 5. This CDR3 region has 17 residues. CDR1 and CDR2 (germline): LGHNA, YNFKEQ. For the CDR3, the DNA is TGTGCCAGCAGCCAAGGACTAGCGGGAGCGGTATCCTACGAGCAGTACTTC. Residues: CASSQGLAGAVSYEQYF.

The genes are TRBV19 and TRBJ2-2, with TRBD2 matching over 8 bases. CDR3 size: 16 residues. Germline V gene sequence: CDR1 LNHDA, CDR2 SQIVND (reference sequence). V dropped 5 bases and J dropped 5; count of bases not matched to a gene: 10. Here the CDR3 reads CASSAMSGGYTGELFF. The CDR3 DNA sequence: TGTGCCAGTAGTGCCATGAGCGGGGGTTATACCGGGGAGCTGTTTTTT.

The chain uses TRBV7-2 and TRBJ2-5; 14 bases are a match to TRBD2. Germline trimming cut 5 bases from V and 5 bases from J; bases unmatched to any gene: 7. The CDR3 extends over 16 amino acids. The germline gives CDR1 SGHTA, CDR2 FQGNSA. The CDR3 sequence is CASSVLGLAGVETQYF. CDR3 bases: TGTGCCAGCAGCGTCCTGGGACTAGCGGGAGTCGAGACCCAGTACTTC. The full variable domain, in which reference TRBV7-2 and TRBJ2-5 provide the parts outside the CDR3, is GAGVSQSPSNKVTEKGKDVELRCDPISGHTALYWYRQSLGQGLEFLIYFQGNSAPDKSGLPSDRFSAERTGGSVSTLTIQRTQQEDSAVYLCASSVLGLAGVETQYFGPGTRLLVL.

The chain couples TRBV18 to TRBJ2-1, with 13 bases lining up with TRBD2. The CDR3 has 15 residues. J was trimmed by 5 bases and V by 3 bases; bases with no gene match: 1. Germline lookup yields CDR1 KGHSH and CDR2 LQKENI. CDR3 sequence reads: CASSPGTSGNNEQFF. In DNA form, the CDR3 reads TGTGCCAGCTCACCTGGGACTAGCGGGAACAATGAGCAGTTCTTC.

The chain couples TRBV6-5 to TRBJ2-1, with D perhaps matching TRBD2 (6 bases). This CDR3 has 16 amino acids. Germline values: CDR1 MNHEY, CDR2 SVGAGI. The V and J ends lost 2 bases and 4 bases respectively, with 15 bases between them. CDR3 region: CASSYLMRGPYNEQFF. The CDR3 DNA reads TGTGCCAGCAGTTACCTGATGCGGGGACCATACAATGAGCAGTTCTTC.

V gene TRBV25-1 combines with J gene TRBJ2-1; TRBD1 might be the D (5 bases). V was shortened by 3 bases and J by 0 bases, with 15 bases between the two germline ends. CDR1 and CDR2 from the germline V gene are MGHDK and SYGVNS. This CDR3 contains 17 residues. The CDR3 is CASSDDSLTSSYNEQFF. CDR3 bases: TGTGCCAGCAGTGACGACAGCTTAACCAGCTCCTACAATGAGCAGTTCTTC.

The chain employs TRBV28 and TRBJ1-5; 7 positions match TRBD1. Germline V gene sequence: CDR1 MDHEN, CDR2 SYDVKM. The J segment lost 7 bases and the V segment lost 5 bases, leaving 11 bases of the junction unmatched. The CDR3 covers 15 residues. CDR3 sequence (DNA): TGTGCCAGCAGTCCCGACGACAGGGCGAGCCAGCCCCAGCATTTT. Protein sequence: CASSPDDRASQPQHF. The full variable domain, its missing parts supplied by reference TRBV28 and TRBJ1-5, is DVKVTQSSRYLVKRTGEKVFLECVQDMDHENMFWYRQDPGLGLRLIYFSYDVKMKEKGDIPEGYSVSREKKERFSLILESASTNQTSMYLCASSPDDRASQPQHFGDGTRLSIL.

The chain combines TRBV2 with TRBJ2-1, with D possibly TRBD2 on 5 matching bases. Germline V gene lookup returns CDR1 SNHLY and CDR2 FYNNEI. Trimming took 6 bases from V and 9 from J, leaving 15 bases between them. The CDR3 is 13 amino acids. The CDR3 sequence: CASSYTGGSEQFF. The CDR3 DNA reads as TGTGCCAGCAGCTACACCGGAGGTTCTGAGCAGTTCTTC. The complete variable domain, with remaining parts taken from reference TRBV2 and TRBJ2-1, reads EPEVTQTPSHQVTQMGQEVILRCVPISNHLYFYWYRQILGQKVEFLVSFYNNEISEKSEIFDDQFSVERPDGSNFTLKIRSTKLEDSAMYFCASSYTGGSEQFFGPGTRLTVL.

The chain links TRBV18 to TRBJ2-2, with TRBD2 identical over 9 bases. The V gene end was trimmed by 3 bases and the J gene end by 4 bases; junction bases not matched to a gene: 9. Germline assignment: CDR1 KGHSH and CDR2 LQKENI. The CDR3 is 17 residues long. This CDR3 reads CASSPGGGLASTGELFF. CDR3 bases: TGTGCCAGCTCACCTGGCGGCGGACTAGCGAGCACCGGGGAGCTGTTTTTT.

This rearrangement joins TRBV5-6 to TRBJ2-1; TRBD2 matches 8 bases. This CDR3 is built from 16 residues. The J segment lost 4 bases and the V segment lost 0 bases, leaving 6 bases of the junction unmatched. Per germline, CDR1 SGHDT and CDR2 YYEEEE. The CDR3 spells CASSLGSSGLYNEQFF. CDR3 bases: TGTGCCAGCAGCTTGGGGTCTAGCGGGCTATACAATGAGCAGTTCTTC.

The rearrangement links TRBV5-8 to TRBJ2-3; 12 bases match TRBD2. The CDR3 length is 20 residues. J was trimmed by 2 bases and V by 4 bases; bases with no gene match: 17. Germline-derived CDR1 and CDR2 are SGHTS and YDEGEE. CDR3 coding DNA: TGTGCCAGCAGCACCGCCGGGACTAGCGGGTGGTGGGCCATCACAGATACGCAGTATTTT. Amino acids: CASSTAGTSGWWAITDTQYF. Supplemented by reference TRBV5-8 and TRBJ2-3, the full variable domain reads EAGVTQSPTHLIKTRGQQATLRCSPISGHTSVYWYQQALGLGLQFLLWYDEGEERNRGNFPPRFSGRQFPNYSSELNVNALELEDSALYLCASSTAGTSGWWAITDTQYFGPGTRLTVL.

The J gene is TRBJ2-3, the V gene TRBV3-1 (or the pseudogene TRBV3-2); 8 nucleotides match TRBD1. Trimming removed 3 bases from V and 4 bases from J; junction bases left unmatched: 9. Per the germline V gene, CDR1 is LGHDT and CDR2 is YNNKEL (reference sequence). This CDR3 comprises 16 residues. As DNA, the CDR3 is TGTGCCAGCAGCCACGCACCGGGACAGGCATCAGATACGCAGTATTTT. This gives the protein CASSHAPGQASDTQYF.

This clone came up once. In DNA, the CDR3 is TGTGCCAGCAGCTTTAACCCAGGGGTCATTCAGTACTTC. This translates into CASSFNPGVIQYF. The chain carries TRBV5-4 and TRBJ2-4, with D perhaps matching TRBD1 (6 bases). The V and J ends lost 2 bases and 9 bases respectively, with 12 bases between them. The CDR3 is 13 amino acids. The V gene's germline CDR1 is SGHNT and CDR2 YYREEE (reference sequence).

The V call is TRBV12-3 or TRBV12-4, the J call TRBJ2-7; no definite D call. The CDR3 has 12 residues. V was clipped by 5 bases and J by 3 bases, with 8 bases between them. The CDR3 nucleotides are TGTGCCAGCAGTGACACTCTCTACGAGCAGTACTTC. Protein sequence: CASSDTLYEQYF.